The clone carrying this TCR beta chain has ten or more counts. Its antigen is undetermined. Amplified TCR beta CDR3 regions derived from RNA transcripts. HTBI primers were the set used in a first-round RT-PCR of the TCR CDR3. Via MiXCR, TCRdb re-called the multiplex PCR reads, giving one row per CDR3 protein. The table lists approximately 410,000 distinct CDR3 sequences, over 12% of them singletons. The sample belongs to a study of T cells in Graves' hyperthyroidism and ophthalmopathy. Findings and limits, study-wide: Most thyroid-expanded clonotypes above 0.001 were also found in blood.

CDR3 length: 13 residues. Trimming took 4 bases from V and 8 from J, leaving 12 bases between them. Each diagnosis drew on symptoms, thyroxine, TRAb, thyroid ultrasound and orbital computed tomography findings. This TCR came from a man younger than 35 with Graves' ophthalmopathy. This chain joins TRBV12-3 or TRBV12-4 and TRBJ2-1; D is uncertain. Sequences were obtained from blood. CDR3 sequence (DNA): TGTGCCAGCAGTTATGACATCTTGGATGAGCAGTTCTTC. This translates into CASSYDILDEQFF.